Presented here are 17 T cell receptor beta chains from one specimen sequenced in a study of T cells in women clearing cervical HPV infection. Generated by immunoSEQ multiplex PCR, the TCRdb table keeps only in-frame clones and is missing some. Its listing shows 15,000 to 20,000 clones. The sample was blood buffy coat. These receptors were collected from a woman between 18 and 70 years old with a cervical HPV16 infection that either progressed to CIN3+ or cleared (not recorded which).

Regarding this clone: The read terminates 3 residues before the CDR3 end, so the remaining end is supplied by the germline J gene. V usage is TRBV6-2 or TRBV6-3 and J usage is TRBJ2-3; perhaps TRBD1 as D (5 bases). V lost 2 bases and J lost 2, with 14 bases in between. From germline, CDR1 is MNHEY and CDR2 SVGEGT. This CDR3 contains 16 residues. The CDR3 DNA, read in part, is TGTGCCAGCAGTTACGGCGAGGCAGGGAACACAGATACG. Amino acid sequence: CASSYGEAGNTDT. The full CDR3 sequence reads CASSYGEAGNTDTQYF.

According to its frequency, this clone is medium-sized (0.01 to 0.1%). The read halts 3 residues ahead of the CDR3 end, with the missing end drawn from the germline J gene. The gene calls are TRBV5-4 and TRBJ1-1; maybe TRBD1 (5 bases). This CDR3 has 16 residues. Trimming removed 0 bases at V and 4 bases at J, with 16 bases between. Germline V gene lookup returns CDR1 SGHNT and CDR2 YYREEE (reference sequence). The CDR3 loop is CASSLARGEGTTEAFF. The CDR3 bases that were read are TGTGCCAGCAGCTTGGCAAGGGGAGAGGGTACCACTGAA.

About this clone: The observed sequence ends 3 residues before the CDR3 terminus, with the missing tail filled in from the germline J gene. This chain connects TRBV7-3 to TRBJ2-5, with D possibly TRBD2 on 7 matching bases. The CDR3 length is 15 residues. Germline-derived CDR1 and CDR2 are SGHTA and FQGTGA. Trimming took 1 base from V and 5 from J, leaving 14 bases between them. The CDR3 spells CASSLMGGGRETQYF. Incomplete CDR3 DNA: TGTGCCAGCAGCTTAATGGGGGGGGGCCGGGAGACC. Based on the CDR3 plus reference TRBV7-3 and TRBJ2-5, the full variable domain is GAGVSQTPSNKVTEKGKYVELRCDPISGHTALYWYRQSLGQGPEFLIYFQGTGAADDSGLPNDRFFAVRPEGSVSTLKIQRTERGDSAVYLCASSLMGGGRETQYFGPGTRLLVL.

About this clone: The CDR3 end lies 3 residues beyond the end of the read and is filled in from the germline J gene. The chain recombines TRBV18 with TRBJ2-2; 9 nucleotides line up with TRBD1. Germline CDR1 and CDR2: KGHSH and LQKENI. The CDR3 sequence is 14 residues long. The covered CDR3 bases are TGTGCCAGCTCACGGGACAGGGACAGTTCACCG. Amino acid sequence: CASSRDRDSSP. The entire CDR3 is CASSRDRDSSPLFF.

Remarks on this clone: The read ends 3 residues shy of where the CDR3 ends; the end is completed using the germline J gene. The chain employs TRBV6-2 or TRBV6-3 and TRBJ2-3; 14 bases align to TRBD2. The CDR3 spans 17 residues. The V and J ends lost 6 bases and 0 bases, in that order; junction bases with no gene match: 5. Germline CDR1 reads MNHEY; CDR2 reads SVGEGT. CDR3: CASRNRLAGGSTDTQYF. Partial CDR3 DNA: TGTGCCAGCAGAAACAGACTAGCGGGGGGGAGCACAGATACG.

Points on this clone: The DNA ends 3 residues before the CDR3 does, and the rest of the CDR3 is filled in from the germline J gene. The chain employs TRBV20-1 and TRBJ2-4; TRBD2 matches 12 bases. The CDR3 loop spans 15 amino acids. V lost 5 bases to trimming and J lost 5 bases; unmatched junction nucleotides: 7. Per germline, CDR1 DFQATT and CDR2 SNEGSKA (reference sequence). CDR3 loop: CSARLAGGPENIQYF. CDR3 bases read: TGCAGTGCTCGCCTAGCGGGGGGGCCCGAAAACATT.

Remarks on this clone: The read is 3 residues too short to cover the CDR3 end, so that end is filled in from the germline J gene. The chain has TRBV20-1 and TRBJ1-5, with D uncertain. This CDR3 region has 16 residues. The V and J ends lost 0 bases and 0 bases respectively, with 12 bases between them. Germline assignment: CDR1 DFQATT and CDR2 SNEGSKA (reference sequence). The CDR3 region is CSARDNPFYSNQPQHF. The CDR3 bases that were read are TGCAGTGCTAGAGATAATCCCTTCTATAGCAATCAGCCC.

In regard to this clone: The read finishes 3 residues shy of the CDR3 end, and the germline J gene is used to complete it. This chain links TRBV19 with TRBJ1-2; TRBD1 matches at 8 bases. This CDR3 is 13 amino acids long. Germline V CDR1 and CDR2: LNHDA, SQIVND (reference sequence). Partial CDR3 DNA: TGTGCCAGTAGCATTCAGGGGGCGGCCGAC. It is translated as CASSIQGAAD. The full CDR3 protein reads CASSIQGAADYTF.

In regard to this clone: From the germline J gene comes the end of the CDR3, since the read stops 3 residues before it. This chain joins TRBV29-1 and TRBJ1-2; the D gene is possibly TRBD1 (6 bases). Per the germline V gene, CDR1 is SQVTM and CDR2 is ANQGSEA. This CDR3 spans 14 amino acids. V was pared by 1 base and J by 5 bases, with 14 bases between. The CDR3 is CSVEGIEQGYGYTF. The DNA read from the CDR3 is TGCAGCGTTGAAGGGATTGAACAGGGTTATGGC.

On this clone: The read terminates 3 residues ahead of where the CDR3 ends, so the germline J gene completes it. The genes are TRBV5-1 and TRBJ2-5; possible D gene TRBD1, 6 bases. Per germline, CDR1 SGHRS and CDR2 YFSETQ. The length of the CDR3 is 14 residues. Trimming took 2 bases from V and 2 from J, leaving 10 bases between them. Partial CDR3 DNA: TGCGCCAGCAGCTTACAGCAGGGGCAAGAGACC. This codes for CASSLQQGQET. The full CDR3 reads CASSLQQGQETQYF.

Remarks on this clone: The CDR3 extends 3 residues past the end of the read, so its final part is completed from the germline J gene. The V gene is TRBV19, the J gene TRBJ2-3; 10 bases map to TRBD1. This CDR3 has 17 amino acids. In germline, CDR1 is LNHDA, CDR2 SQIVND (reference sequence). Partial CDR3 DNA: TGTGCCAGTAGTATAGGGTTAATGACAGGGGGCGGGGAGACG. It is translated as CASSIGLMTGGGET. The whole CDR3 protein is CASSIGLMTGGGETQYF.

The CDR3: CASREGSWSNSPLHF. CDR3 DNA, as far as it was read: TGTGCCAGCAGAGAGGGCAGTTGGTCCAATTCACCC. V usage is TRBV7-2 and J usage is TRBJ1-6; D is unclear. Sequencing ends 3 residues short of the CDR3 end; the germline J gene provides the rest. Germline V lookup: CDR1 SGHTA, CDR2 FQGNSA. This CDR3 has 15 residues. The V gene lost 6 bases and the J gene lost 7 bases, with 16 bases spanning the gap.

Details on this clone: The read gets to within 3 residues of the CDR3 end, and the germline J gene fills in the rest. The genes are TRBV7-2 and TRBJ1-2; D is perhaps TRBD1 (5 bases). Per germline, CDR1 SGHTA and CDR2 FQGNSA. V lost 5 bases, J lost 4 bases, and 11 bases lay in between. The CDR3 has 13 amino acids. CDR3 sequence: CASSKRGVYGYTF. The covered CDR3 bases are TGTGCCAGCAGCAAACGGGGGGTCTATGGC.

Note on this clone: The read gets to within 3 residues of the CDR3 end, and the germline J gene fills in the rest. The chain uses TRBV7-9 and TRBJ1-2; D ambiguous. Deletions cut 6 bases from V and 3 bases from J, with 11 bases between. Germline-derived CDR1 and CDR2 are SEHNR and FQNEAQ (reference sequence). The CDR3 spans 13 residues. CDR3 bases read: TGTGCCAGCAGTTCACCCTCGGACTATGGC. Translated, it gives CASSSPSDYG. The whole CDR3 protein is CASSSPSDYGYTF. The full variable domain, in which reference TRBV7-9 and TRBJ1-2 provide the parts outside the CDR3, is DTGVSQNPRHKITKRGQNVTFRCDPISEHNRLYWYRQTLGQGPEFLTYFQNEAQLEKSRLLSDRFSAERPKGSFSTLEIQRTEQGDSAMYLCASSSPSDYGYTFGSGTRLTVV.

Details on this clone: The CDR3 end falls 3 residues outside the read, so it is completed with the germline J gene. V usage is TRBV19 and J usage is TRBJ1-5; TRBD1 might be the D (6 bases). Trimming cost V 3 bases and J 6 bases, with 9 bases left between them. This CDR3 contains 13 residues. CDR1 and CDR2 from the germline V gene are LNHDA and SQIVND (reference sequence). The covered CDR3 bases are TGTGCCAGTAGTATTGGGGGCGGTCAGCCC. Translating gives CASSIGGGQP. The whole CDR3 sequence is CASSIGGGQPQHF.

The CDR3 DNA, read in part, is TGTGCCAGCAGACAGGGAACGGCCTACGAG. Amino acid sequence: CASRQGTAYE. The entire CDR3 protein is CASRQGTAYEQYF. The chain combines TRBV13 with TRBJ2-7; possibly TRBD1 for D (6 bases). The read ends 3 residues shy of where the CDR3 ends; the end is completed using the germline J gene. The CDR3 runs 13 residues. V lost 6 bases to trimming and J lost 2 bases, with 11 bases between them. CDR1 and CDR2 from the germline V gene are PRHDT and FYEKMQ (reference sequence).

Points on this clone: One junction end does not reproduce the germline sequence, and a read error may be involved. This sample includes further DNA sequences coding for the same CDR3. CDR3 DNA, as far as it was read: TGTGCCAGCAGCTTGGGGCAGGTTTTAAACACA. Amino acid sequence: CASSLGQVLNT. The entire CDR3 sequence reads CASSLGQVLNTIYF. J is TRBJ1-3 and V is TRBV5-6; D not certain. The CDR3 is cut off 3 residues early in the read; its end comes from the germline J gene. The germline V gene encodes CDR1 SGHDT and CDR2 YYEEEE. The CDR3 length is 14 residues.